These 25 T cell receptor beta chains were sequenced from one sample in a study of OX40 agonist ivuxolimab in advanced cancers. The protocol was immunoSEQ multiplex PCR, while the TCRdb copy is restricted to in-frame clones and leaves out a portion. The sample has around 70,000 clones; around 84% are singletons. The source was CD4+ or CD8+ T cells sorted from blood, collected in a trial of the OX40 agonist ivuxolimab. These receptor sequences come from an adult with an advanced solid tumor such as melanoma, head and neck, liver or kidney cancer.

V and J are TRBV6-6 and TRBJ1-6; TRBD1 matches at 9 bases. The J segment lost 7 bases and the V segment lost 7 bases, leaving 11 bases of the junction unmatched. The CDR3 has 16 amino acids. CDR1 is MNHNY and CDR2 is SVGAGI in the germline V gene (reference sequence). The CDR3 reads CASKAVPGQGNSPLHF. CDR3 sequence (DNA): TGTGCCAGCAAGGCCGTACCGGGACAGGGAAATTCACCCCTCCACTTT.

This clone has a handful of counts. The rearrangement uses TRBV14 and TRBJ2-5; no definite D call. Trimming pared 0 bases from V and 2 bases from J, leaving 7 bases between. Per the germline V gene, CDR1 is SGHDN and CDR2 is FVKESK. CDR3 length: 14 amino acids. Here the CDR3 DNA reads TGTGCCAGCAGCCAAGAGTACAGTCAAGAGACCCAGTACTTC. It codes for CASSQEYSQETQYF.

The chain recombines TRBV5-3 with TRBJ1-1; 10 nucleotides match TRBD1. TRBV5-3 is an ORF for which the function is uncertain. This CDR3 region has 18 residues. V lost 4 bases and J lost 0; bases outside the gene matches: 12. The chain's CDR3 is CARSPWDRGLLMNTEAFF. CDR3 bases: TGTGCCAGAAGCCCCTGGGACAGGGGATTGCTTATGAACACTGAAGCTTTCTTT.

The V gene is TRBV6-5, the J gene TRBJ2-3, with 7 bases aligning to TRBD1. V lost 4 bases to trimming and J lost 1 base; unmatched junction nucleotides: 5. This CDR3 spans 15 amino acids. Germline loops: CDR1 MNHEY, CDR2 SVGAGI. The DNA of the CDR3 is TGTGCCAGCAGTTTACAGGGGCAAGGCACAGATACGCAGTATTTT. Protein sequence: CASSLQGQGTDTQYF.

This clone occurred once. The chain employs TRBV6-6 and TRBJ1-6; D remains unclear. V was cut by 10 bases and J by 7 bases, with 14 bases left in between. Germline CDR1 reads MNHNY; CDR2 reads SVGAGI (reference sequence). This CDR3 has 13 amino acids. The chain's CDR3 is CATRAADNSPLHF. CDR3 bases: TGTGCCACTCGGGCCGCAGACAATTCACCCCTCCACTTT.

The chain uses TRBV9 and TRBJ1-2; no reliable D call. V lost 6 bases, J lost 3 bases, and 12 bases lay in between. Germline CDR1 SGDLS, CDR2 YYNGEE. This CDR3 is built from 13 residues. This chain's CDR3 is CASTRGIDYGYTF. In DNA, the CDR3 is TGTGCCAGCACCAGAGGGATTGACTATGGCTACACCTTC.

A few counts support this clone. The CDR3 is CASSFEYEQYF. In DNA, the CDR3 is TGTGCCAGCAGCTTTGAATACGAGCAGTACTTC. This chain joins TRBV5-6 and TRBJ2-7; D gene uncertain. V shed 2 bases and J shed 4 bases, with 4 bases lying between them. This CDR3 region has 11 residues. The germline gives CDR1 SGHDT, CDR2 YYEEEE.

This sequence joins TRBV4-2 and TRBJ2-7, with 10 nucleotides matching TRBD2. The CDR3 covers 14 residues. Germline V gene sequence: CDR1 LGHNA, CDR2 YNFKEQ. Trimming removed 3 bases from V and 2 bases from J; junction bases left unmatched: 1. The CDR3 spells CASSHTSGAYEQYF. The DNA of the CDR3 is TGTGCCAGCAGCCACACTAGCGGGGCCTACGAGCAGTACTTC.

The chain employs TRBV10-3 and TRBJ2-7, with D perhaps matching TRBD1 (6 bases). CDR1 and CDR2 (germline): ENHRY, SYGVKD. Trimming took off 6 bases at V and 1 base at J, with 7 bases between the two ends. The length of the CDR3 is 12 residues. The DNA for the CDR3 is TGTGCCATCAGCCAGGGGTCCTACGAGCAGTACTTC. Translation gives CAISQGSYEQYF.

The J gene is TRBJ1-6, the V gene TRBV7-2; no firm D call. The CDR3 runs 15 residues. Germline CDR1 reads SGHTA; CDR2 reads FQGNSA. Trimming took off 1 base at V and 7 bases at J, with 11 bases between the two ends. This CDR3 reads CASSLVSGVNSPLHF. The DNA for the CDR3 is TGTGCCAGCAGCTTAGTTTCTGGGGTCAATTCACCCCTCCACTTT.

The rearrangement links TRBV5-1 to TRBJ2-3; perhaps TRBD1 as D (6 bases). V lost 5 bases and J 2 bases, leaving 15 bases between the germline ends. The CDR3 is 15 residues long. The germline gives CDR1 SGHRS, CDR2 YFSETQ. The CDR3 DNA sequence: TGCGCCAGCAGTCAGGGGCACGGGAACACAGATACGCAGTATTTT. It codes for CASSQGHGNTDTQYF.

This clone was seen more than once but under ten times. V and J are TRBV2 and TRBJ1-1; D is ambiguous. With 9 bases removed from V and 1 base from J, the gap between germline ends came to 9 bases. This CDR3 is 12 amino acids long. CDR1 is SNHLY, CDR2 FYNNEI, per germline. The CDR3: CASTLTNTEAFF. DNA for the CDR3: TGTGCCAGTACGCTAACGAACACTGAAGCTTTCTTT. Based on the CDR3 plus reference TRBV2 and TRBJ1-1, the full variable domain is EPEVTQTPSHQVTQMGQEVILRCVPISNHLYFYWYRQILGQKVEFLVSFYNNEISEKSEIFDDQFSVERPDGSNFTLKIRSTKLEDSAMYFCASTLTNTEAFFGQGTRLTVV.

The V and J genes are TRBV2 and TRBJ1-2; 7 nucleotides agree with TRBD1. In germline, CDR1 is SNHLY, CDR2 FYNNEI. V gave up 7 bases and J gave up 4 bases; unmatched junction bases: 12. This CDR3 spans 15 amino acids. CDR3 DNA sequence: TGTGCCAGCACCCTTCTAAGAGACAGGGCCTATGGCTACACCTTC. This sequence encodes CASTLLRDRAYGYTF.

This clone was seen a few times. This chain joins TRBV27 and TRBJ2-1, with TRBD1 matching over 7 bases. From germline, CDR1 is MNHEY and CDR2 SMNVEV (reference sequence). The CDR3 length is 15 residues. The V segment lost 8 bases and the J segment 3 bases; nucleotides outside the gene matches: 10. For the CDR3, the DNA is TGTGCCAGCCGAGTTTACGGGACAGACTACAATGAGCAGTTCTTC. Translation: CASRVYGTDYNEQFF.

The table lists this clone with a count of one. The chain recombines TRBV18 with TRBJ2-1, with 14 bases identical to TRBD2. The CDR3 is 14 amino acids. V gave up 7 bases and J gave up 10 bases; unmatched junction bases: 6. Germline values: CDR1 KGHSH, CDR2 LQKENI. The CDR3 loop reads CASLGLAGAEEQFF. CDR3 coding DNA: TGTGCCAGCTTGGGACTAGCGGGGGCGGAGGAGCAGTTCTTC.

CDR3 sequence: CASSQGDRGAGYTF. The CDR3 nucleotides are TGTGCCAGCAGCCAGGGAGACAGGGGAGCGGGCTACACCTTC. The rearrangement uses TRBV14 and TRBJ1-2; TRBD1 agrees at 8 bases. Per the germline V gene, CDR1 is SGHDN and CDR2 is FVKESK. The trim removed 3 bases at V and 8 bases at J, leaving 8 bases unmatched. The CDR3 sequence is 14 residues long.

The V and J genes are TRBV4-3 and TRBJ1-3, with D uncertain. CDR3 length equals 12 residues. Looked up from germline, CDR1 is LGHNA and CDR2 is YSLEER. Trimming stripped 0 bases from V and 8 bases from J, with 5 bases between. The CDR3 DNA is TGCGCCAGCAGCCAAGATGAACACACCATATATTTT. Its translation is CASSQDEHTIYF.

Concerning this clone itself: A much larger clone differs from this one at a single base, so this may be a read error. The chain has TRBV7-9 and TRBJ1-1, with D possibly matching TRBD1 (5 bases). The CDR3 consists of 13 residues. Germline V gives CDR1 SEHNR, CDR2 FQNEAQ (reference sequence). V lost 3 bases, J lost 1 base, and 6 bases lay in between. The CDR3 DNA reads TGTGCCAGCAGCTTCCAGGGGAACACTGAAGCTTTCTTT. Translation gives CASSFQGNTEAFF.

J is TRBJ2-5 and V is TRBV20-1, with no clear D. Near its end, the DNA agrees better with TRBJ2-7, so the J call may be wrong. CDR1 and CDR2 from the germline V gene are DFQATT and SNEGSKA (reference sequence). CDR3 length: 11 amino acids. The CDR3 is CSARNAYEQYF. The CDR3 nucleotides are TGCAGTGCTAGGAACGCCTACGAGCAGTACTTC.

J is TRBJ2-7 and V is TRBV7-9, with D hard to call. CDR1 is SEHNR and CDR2 is FQNEAQ in the germline V gene (reference sequence). This CDR3 spans 12 amino acids. Trimming removed 1 base from V and 5 bases from J, with 6 bases in between. The CDR3 loop is CASSLVPHEQYF. The CDR3 DNA sequence: TGTGCCAGCAGCTTAGTCCCCCACGAGCAGTACTTC.

This clone is termed medium-sized (0.01 to 0.1%). The chain couples TRBV10-3 to TRBJ1-2; TRBD1 matches at 7 bases. Germline CDR1 and CDR2: ENHRY and SYGVKD. The ends lost 6 bases at V and 1 base at J; junction bases unmatched: 8. The length of the CDR3 is 15 residues. CDR3 coding DNA: TGTGCCATCAGCACTGGACAGGTAGTTAACTATGGCTACACCTTC. Protein product: CAISTGQVVNYGYTF.

This clone appeared once. Distinct nucleotide sequences in the sample also encode this CDR3. CDR3 sequence: CASSYGGSPYGYTF. The CDR3 bases are TGTGCCAGCAGTTACGGGGGGTCACCATATGGCTACACCTTC. V and J are TRBV6-5 and TRBJ1-2; maybe TRBD1 (5 bases). Germline CDR1 and CDR2: MNHEY and SVGAGI. The CDR3 has 14 residues. Trimming took off 2 bases at V and 5 bases at J, with 12 bases between the two ends.

This chain uses TRBV9 with TRBJ2-3, with 11 bases aligning to TRBD2. V trimming: 4 bases; J trimming: 5 bases; junction bases outside the gene matches: 6. Germline values: CDR1 SGDLS, CDR2 YYNGEE. The CDR3 is made up of 15 amino acids. The CDR3 reads CASSLTSGAQDTQYF. In DNA, the CDR3 is TGTGCCAGCAGCCTGACTAGCGGGGCCCAAGATACGCAGTATTTT.

The chain employs TRBV6-4 and TRBJ2-5; 9 nucleotides match TRBD1. Germline V gives CDR1 MRHNA, CDR2 SNTAGT. The CDR3 totals 15 residues. The junction had 5 bases not matched to a gene; V was cut back by 1 base and J by 5 bases. CDR3 in amino acids: CASSDLQGAPETQYF. CDR3 nucleotide sequence: TGTGCCAGCAGTGACTTACAGGGGGCGCCGGAGACCCAGTACTTC.

The CDR3 bases are TGTGCCAGCAGCTTGACAGGGGGCCTCTATAATTCACCCCTCCACTTT. This translates into CASSLTGGLYNSPLHF. This chain uses TRBV5-4 with TRBJ1-6; 9 bases match TRBD1. Germline V gene data show CDR1 as SGHNT and CDR2 as YYREEE (reference sequence). The CDR3 is 16 amino acids. Trimming at V came to 1 base and at J to 3 bases, leaving 2 bases not matched to a gene.